The 27 T cell receptor beta chains below were found in one sample sequenced in a study of shared clonotypes between healthy human individuals. CD45RO-negative, CCR7-positively selected cells formed the naive CD8 fraction, excluding terminally differentiated effector memory CD45RA+ cells. The protocol was immunoSEQ multiplex PCR, while the TCRdb copy is restricted to in-frame clones and leaves out a portion. The table shows roughly 590,000 clones, with around 95% occurring only once. Sequenced sample: naive CD8+ T cells sorted from blood. The receptors shown here come from a woman aged 25 to 39 in good health.

The rearrangement links TRBV30 to TRBJ2-5, with 7 bases matching TRBD2. The germline V gene encodes CDR1 GTSNPN and CDR2 SVGIG (reference sequence). Losses at the gene ends were 1 base for V and 5 bases for J; bases not matched to a gene: 4. The CDR3 is 13 residues long. CDR3 in amino acids: CAWSDGLGETQYF. The CDR3 bases are TGTGCCTGGAGTGATGGACTAGGCGAGACCCAGTACTTC.

Concerning this clone: Additional DNA sequences in this sample encode the identical CDR3. The rearrangement links TRBV9 to TRBJ1-1; no reliable D call. Germline V lookup: CDR1 SGDLS, CDR2 YYNGEE. The CDR3 spans 13 residues. Trimming took 0 bases from V and 2 from J, leaving 5 bases between them. As DNA, the CDR3 is TGTGCCAGCAGCGTAGGGGCTAACACTGAAGCTTTCTTT. Amino acids: CASSVGANTEAFF.

V gene TRBV27 combines with J gene TRBJ2-7, with D perhaps matching TRBD1 or TRBD2 (5 bases each). The CDR3 consists of 15 residues. Germline CDR1 MNHEY, CDR2 SMNVEV (reference sequence). V lost 6 bases and J lost 0, with 15 bases in between. CDR3 region: CASSPGPGYSYEQYF. Here the CDR3 DNA reads TGTGCCAGCAGCCCGGGACCTGGATACTCCTACGAGCAGTACTTC.

V and J are TRBV5-6 and TRBJ2-7; the match to TRBD1 covers 9 bases. This CDR3 is 14 amino acids long. Looked up from germline, CDR1 is SGHDT and CDR2 is YYEEEE. With 7 bases clipped from V and 4 bases from J, the junction kept 9 bases outside the gene matches. Here the CDR3 reads CASEGTGTLYEQYF. In DNA, the CDR3 is TGTGCCAGCGAGGGGACAGGGACCCTATACGAGCAGTACTTC.

V gene TRBV27 combines with J gene TRBJ2-1, with TRBD2 matching 7 bases. Germline V gene sequence: CDR1 MNHEY, CDR2 SMNVEV (reference sequence). With V trimmed by 7 bases and J by 6 bases, 12 bases remained unmatched. The CDR3 is made up of 15 amino acids. The CDR3 DNA follows: TGTGCCAGCATTTACGCGGGCGGGAGTATCAATGAGCAGTTCTTC. Protein product: CASIYAGGSINEQFF.

CDR3 DNA sequence: TGTGCCAGCAGCACGCGACTAGCGGGAGTTACCGGGGAGCTGTTTTTT. Translating gives CASSTRLAGVTGELFF. The rearrangement links TRBV7-8 to TRBJ2-2; 12 nucleotides align to TRBD2. The CDR3 runs to 16 residues. Trimming removed 5 bases from V and 5 bases from J; junction bases left unmatched: 6. Germline-derived CDR1 and CDR2 are SGHVS and FQNEAQ.

The genes are TRBV28 and TRBJ2-6; no clear D gene. Germline CDR1 is MDHEN and CDR2 is SYDVKM. Trimming left V 5 bases short and J 0 bases short, with 2 bases between. The CDR3 extends over 13 amino acids. Here the CDR3 DNA reads TGTGCCAGCAGTCCCTCTGGGGCCAACGTCCTGACTTTC. Its translation is CASSPSGANVLTF. Full variable domain (missing parts from reference TRBV28 and TRBJ2-6): DVKVTQSSRYLVKRTGEKVFLECVQDMDHENMFWYRQDPGLGLRLIYFSYDVKMKEKGDIPEGYSVSREKKERFSLILESASTNQTSMYLCASSPSGANVLTFGAGSRLTVL.

This chain uses TRBV5-1 with TRBJ2-7; 7 bases are a match to TRBD2. Unmatched junction bases numbered 8, after V lost 3 bases and J lost 2 bases. CDR3 length equals 15 residues. Germline CDR1 SGHRS, CDR2 YFSETQ. The chain's CDR3 is CASSSPSGRTYEQYF. The DNA for the CDR3 is TGCGCCAGCAGCTCCCCTAGCGGAAGAACCTACGAGCAGTACTTC. Combining the CDR3 with reference TRBV5-1 and TRBJ2-7 gives the whole variable domain KAGVTQTPRYLIKTRGQQVTLSCSPISGHRSVSWYQQTPGQGLQFLFEYFSETQRNKGNFPGRFSGRQFSNSRSEMNVSTLELGDSALYLCASSSPSGRTYEQYFGPGTRLTVT.

V usage is TRBV6-6 and J usage is TRBJ2-1; no reliable D call. The CDR3 sequence is 13 residues long. V gave up 4 bases and J gave up 10 bases, with 14 bases separating them. The germline V gene encodes CDR1 MNHNY and CDR2 SVGAGI (reference sequence). The CDR3 protein is CASSSSNFGEQFF. The DNA of the CDR3 is TGTGCCAGCAGTTCGTCCAATTTCGGGGAGCAGTTCTTC.

This clone was counted once. The chain is built from TRBV7-9 and TRBJ1-3; no clear D. The germline V gene encodes CDR1 SEHNR and CDR2 FQNEAQ (reference sequence). The CDR3 covers 12 residues. The V and J ends lost 1 base and 8 bases respectively, with 6 bases between them. CDR3 DNA: TGTGCCAGCAGCTTAGTGATAGACACCATATATTTT. Residues: CASSLVIDTIYF.

The V call is TRBV9, the J call TRBJ2-3; D perhaps matches TRBD2 (6 bases). This CDR3 spans 17 amino acids. Trimming removed 0 bases from V and 3 bases from J, with 17 bases in between. Germline assignment: CDR1 SGDLS and CDR2 YYNGEE. DNA for the CDR3: TGTGCCAGCAGCGTAGGCCGGCGGGACCGCGGTACAGATACGCAGTATTTT. It yields the protein CASSVGRRDRGTDTQYF.

The rearrangement uses TRBV19 and TRBJ2-7; either TRBD1 or TRBD2 may supply D (5 bases each). V was cut by 8 bases and J by 3 bases, with 8 bases left in between. CDR3 length equals 11 residues. Germline-derived CDR1 and CDR2 are LNHDA and SQIVND (reference sequence). In DNA, the CDR3 is TGTGCCAGTGGGACGAACTACGAGCAGTACTTC. Protein: CASGTNYEQYF. Drawing the rest from reference TRBV19 and TRBJ2-7, the complete variable domain is DGGITQSPKYLFRKEGQNVTLSCEQNLNHDAMYWYRQDPGQGLRLIYYSQIVNDFQKGDIAEGYSVSREKKESFPLTVTSAQKNPTAFYLCASGTNYEQYFGPGTRLTVT.

The rearrangement joins TRBV28 to TRBJ2-7; 10 bases line up with TRBD2. Germline V gene data show CDR1 as MDHEN and CDR2 as SYDVKM. Trimming cost V 7 bases and J 3 bases; bases outside gene matches: 30. This CDR3 is built from 22 residues. The CDR3 coding sequence is TGTGCCAGCATTCCGTTGGGCTGGGCCACCAGAGGACTAGCGGACCCTTACTACGAGCAGTACTTC. Its translation is CASIPLGWATRGLADPYYEQYF.

The chain is built from TRBV5-8 and TRBJ2-2, with D possibly TRBD2 on 5 matching bases. Per germline, CDR1 SGHTS and CDR2 YDEGEE. There are 14 residues in the CDR3. Trimming cost V 0 bases and J 6 bases, with 9 bases left between them. The CDR3 loop is CASSLGLAPGELFF. The DNA for the CDR3 is TGTGCCAGCAGCTTGGGCCTAGCACCCGGGGAGCTGTTTTTT.

The J gene is TRBJ2-4, the V gene TRBV19, with TRBD1 identical over 10 bases. V lost 9 bases, J lost 6 bases, and 11 bases stayed unmatched. The germline CDR1 and CDR2 sequences are LNHDA and SQIVND (reference sequence). This CDR3 has 15 residues. CDR3 in DNA: TGTGCCAGCAAAGGGGACAGGGGTAGGGGAAACATTCAGTACTTC. It translates to CASKGDRGRGNIQYF.

The V gene is TRBV2, the J gene TRBJ2-3; 12 bases are a match to TRBD2. The trim removed 8 bases at V and 4 bases at J, leaving 4 bases unmatched. This CDR3 comprises 14 residues. CDR1 is SNHLY, CDR2 FYNNEI, per germline. CDR3 loop: CASQTSGSPDTQYF. In nucleotides, the CDR3 is TGTGCCAGCCAGACTAGCGGGAGCCCAGATACGCAGTATTTT. The whole variable domain, filled in from reference TRBV2 and TRBJ2-3, reads EPEVTQTPSHQVTQMGQEVILRCVPISNHLYFYWYRQILGQKVEFLVSFYNNEISEKSEIFDDQFSVERPDGSNFTLKIRSTKLEDSAMYFCASQTSGSPDTQYFGPGTRLTVL.

The J gene is TRBJ2-7, the V gene TRBV13; 7 nucleotides line up with TRBD2. This CDR3 is 15 amino acids long. The ends lost 3 bases at V and 2 bases at J; junction bases unmatched: 7. Germline V CDR1 and CDR2: PRHDT, FYEKMQ (reference sequence). CDR3 in amino acids: CASSLTSSGAYEQYF. DNA of the CDR3: TGTGCCAGCAGCTTGACGTCTAGCGGAGCCTACGAGCAGTACTTC.

This chain uses TRBV7-8 with TRBJ2-5; D is undetermined. Germline CDR1 is SGHVS and CDR2 is FQNEAQ. V lost 1 base, J lost 0 bases, and 9 bases lay in between. This CDR3 has 15 amino acids. CDR3 in amino acids: CASSLVLQNQETQYF. In nucleotides, the CDR3 is TGTGCCAGCAGCTTAGTTTTGCAGAACCAAGAGACCCAGTACTTC.

The chain links TRBV15 to TRBJ2-2, with 10 bases identical to TRBD2. Trimming took 0 bases from V and 5 from J; bases not matched to a gene: 0. Germline V gene sequence: CDR1 LNHNV, CDR2 YYDKDF (reference sequence). The CDR3 is 15 residues long. This CDR3 is CATSREAGGTGELFF. As DNA, the CDR3 is TGTGCCACCAGCAGAGAAGCGGGAGGGACCGGGGAGCTGTTTTTT.

This clone was seen just once. This chain connects TRBV13 to TRBJ2-7; D assignment may be TRBD1 or TRBD2 (5 bases each). This CDR3 region has 16 residues. Trimming took 5 bases from V and 2 from J, leaving 19 bases between them. From germline, CDR1 is PRHDT and CDR2 FYEKMQ (reference sequence). The CDR3 DNA reads as TGTGCCAGCAGCCAAAAAACAGGTCGGGGTACCTACGAGCAGTACTTC. As protein: CASSQKTGRGTYEQYF.

The chain carries TRBV28 and TRBJ2-7; the D gene is possibly TRBD1 (5 bases). The CDR3 length is 15 residues. Germline loops: CDR1 MDHEN, CDR2 SYDVKM. The germline V and J ends were trimmed by 2 bases and 6 bases, with 17 bases remaining between them. The CDR3 spells CASSLKRTLGGEQYF. CDR3 nucleotide sequence: TGTGCCAGCAGTTTAAAAAGGACACTGGGCGGCGAGCAGTACTTC.

V gene TRBV6-5 combines with J gene TRBJ2-7; 11 bases agree with TRBD2. CDR1 and CDR2 from the germline V gene are MNHEY and SVGAGI. The V segment lost 6 bases and the J segment 6 bases; nucleotides outside the gene matches: 10. The CDR3 is made up of 15 amino acids. CDR3 loop: CASRGLAEGFGEQYF. The CDR3 coding sequence is TGTGCCAGCAGGGGACTAGCGGAGGGTTTCGGCGAGCAGTACTTC.

This rearrangement joins TRBV5-6 to TRBJ2-2, with D perhaps given as TRBD1 or TRBD2 (6 bases each). Trimming pared 2 bases from V and 1 base from J, leaving 15 bases between. This CDR3 is 17 amino acids long. Per the germline V gene, CDR1 is SGHDT and CDR2 is YYEEEE. In DNA form, the CDR3 reads TGTGCCAGCAGCTTTTATACCAGGGGAGGGAACACCGGGGAGCTGTTTTTT. This sequence encodes CASSFYTRGGNTGELFF.

This clone showed up just a few times. This rearrangement joins TRBV28 to TRBJ2-4; 10 bases are shared with TRBD2. The V gene's germline CDR1 is MDHEN and CDR2 SYDVKM. The length of the CDR3 is 15 residues. The J segment lost 9 bases and the V segment lost 6 bases, leaving 11 bases of the junction unmatched. The CDR3 protein is CASSSRAGGPVIQYF. For the CDR3, the DNA is TGTGCCAGCAGCTCCCGAGCGGGAGGGCCCGTCATTCAGTACTTC.

The rearrangement uses TRBV28 and TRBJ2-1; 8 nucleotides match TRBD1. This CDR3 region has 18 residues. CDR1 and CDR2 from the germline V gene are MDHEN and SYDVKM. Germline trimming cut 4 bases from V and 1 base from J; bases unmatched to any gene: 12. The CDR3 loop reads CASSSPGQGAKSYNEQFF. The CDR3, as DNA: TGTGCCAGCAGTTCCCCCGGGCAGGGGGCAAAATCCTACAATGAGCAGTTCTTC.

In this sample, this clone turned up once. The J gene is TRBJ1-4, the V gene TRBV6-5; D is uncertain. There are 14 residues in the CDR3. Germline-derived CDR1 and CDR2 are MNHEY and SVGAGI. Trimming took 6 bases from V and 6 from J, leaving 14 bases between them. CDR3 coding DNA: TGTGCCAGCAGCACGGACGGAGGAGATGAAAAACTGTTTTTT. Its protein is CASSTDGGDEKLFF.

This clone was seen just once. J is TRBJ1-2 and V is TRBV13; maybe TRBD1 (5 bases). Germline values: CDR1 PRHDT, CDR2 FYEKMQ (reference sequence). Trimming pared 0 bases from V and 8 bases from J, leaving 16 bases between. CDR3 length: 15 amino acids. The CDR3 region is CASSLGIGADGGYTF. The CDR3 DNA sequence: TGTGCCAGCAGCTTAGGTATCGGGGCCGACGGGGGCTACACCTTC. Supplemented by reference TRBV13 and TRBJ1-2, the full variable domain reads AAGVIQSPRHLIKEKRETATLKCYPIPRHDTVYWYQQGPGQDPQFLISFYEKMQSDKGSIPDRFSAQQFSDYHSELNMSSLELGDSALYFCASSLGIGADGGYTFGSGTRLTVV.